The clone carrying this T cell receptor (beta chain) was recorded a few times. The antigen is undetermined. This entry comes from a study of T cell repertoires in cytomegalovirus infection. Whole-study context: CMV infection together with matching HLA type was indicated by public TCR beta signatures.

Germline V gene sequence: CDR1 SGHTA, CDR2 FQGNSA. Trimming removed 4 bases from V and 4 bases from J, with 22 bases in between. The CDR3 consists of 17 residues. TCRdb passed the reads through MiXCR, listing each CDR3 protein once. The sample contains hundreds of thousands of distinct CDR3 sequences, 33% of which appear only once. This clonotype was obtained from a human donor in good health (CMV status not recorded). Some clones in this sample may be carry-over from other donors' samples. V gene TRBV7-2 combines with J gene TRBJ2-5; D not certain. Source: cultured PBMCs, taken from culture after CMV antigen stimulation. The CDR3 region is CASSSRKQLPLGETQYF. The DNA of the CDR3 is TGTGCCAGCAGCTCGAGGAAACAACTACCGCTGGGAGAGACCCAGTACTTC.